The T cell receptor (beta chain) under discussion was sequenced for a study of identical twins. General observations from the study: Insertions were fewer in abundant cord blood beta clonotypes, whereas memory repertoires showed none of this pattern. It was cross-sectional statistical analysis, not following the same donors, that the conclusions relied on.

For this clonotype: What it binds is not known.

The germline gives CDR1 MNHNS, CDR2 SASEGT. This CDR3 has 12 amino acids. Trimming cost V 2 bases and J 5 bases, with 6 bases left between them. MiXCR, run by TCRdb on the 5' RACE reads, gives a single entry per CDR3 protein. The sample lists about 460,000 distinct CDR3 sequences; approximately 15% were seen once. These same data were also listed under a study on yellow fever vaccine responses in identical twins.

V and J are TRBV6-1 and TRBJ1-1, with a weak D call TRBD1 (5 bases). The sequenced sample consisted of CD4+ T cells sorted from blood. The clonotype was recovered from a woman under 30 in good health. The CDR3 bases are TGTGCCAGCAGTGAATGGGGGACTGAAGCTTTCTTT. Translation gives CASSEWGTEAFF.